A single TCR beta chain is shown here with its context. This CDR3 has 16 amino acids. The J segment lost 10 bases and the V segment lost 2 bases, leaving 9 bases of the junction unmatched. Germline V gene lookup returns CDR1 MDHEN and CDR2 SYDVKM. Enrolment of Seattle patients took place during active infection, and they were followed longitudinally. This sample is drawn from a study of blood T cell repertoires in COVID-19. Study-wide background: Sources were T cells, B-cell-depleted T cells, or PBMCs; the material itself was cDNA or gDNA.

Authors' data handling: Estimated nucleated cell counts came from reference gene primer amplification. The method was immunoSEQ multiplex PCR; TCRdb's version includes in-frame clones alone and lacks a portion of them. V and J calls and clone size are copied from that table; D and trimming were computed from the DNA. The sample consists of 100,000 to 150,000 clones, 74% of them appearing once. This chain uses TRBV28 with TRBJ1-4; 11 positions agree with TRBD1. The receptor was derived from an older man with COVID-19, enrolled during active disease. Material for sequencing was peripheral blood. The CDR3 DNA sequence: TGTGCCAGCAGTTTAACGACCGGGACAGGGGGAGGAAAACTGTTTTTT. Encoded protein: CASSLTTGTGGGKLFF.